The rows below give T cell receptor beta chains drawn from one sample of a study of blood T cell repertoires in COVID-19. TCRdb's copy holds only in-frame clones and misses some; the assay was immunoSEQ multiplex PCR. Seen here are tens of thousands of clones, over 75% observed once, and the top ten hold around 18%. Sequencing input: peripheral blood. The receptors derive from a human donor in a cohort sampled during active COVID-19. CDR3s include the opening cysteine and the closing phenylalanine or tryptophan. D genes are given only for firm matches. Rows may omit the clone size; those that give it use once, few, many or a size class.

TRBJ1-1	.	once	TRBV19	TGTGCCAGTAGTATCCGACAGATCAACACTGAAGCTTTCTTT	CASSIRQINTEAFF
TRBJ1-6	.	.	TRBV6-6	TGTGCCAGCAGTTGGGGGGAATCACCCCTCCACTTT	CASSWGESPLHF
TRBJ1-6	.	.	TRBV14	TGTGCCAGCAGCCACGGAGGAGGGGTGTCACCCCTCCACTTT	CASSHGGGVSPLHF
TRBJ1-5	.	.	TRBV18	TGTGCCAGCTCAATCGCAGGTTCCTATCAGCCCCAGCATTTT	CASSIAGSYQPQHF
TRBJ2-3	.	.	TRBV24-1	TGTGCCACCAGTGGTTTCTGGGGCGATACGCAGTATTTT	CATSGFWGDTQYF
TRBJ1-2	TRBD1	.	TRBV7-2	TGTGCCAGCAGGGGACAGGGGGACTATGGCTACACCTTC	CASRGQGDYGYTF
TRBJ1-2	.	.	TRBV29-1	TGCAGCGTTGAAGATTGGGCCGGGGGAAATAACTATGGCTACACCTTC	CSVEDWAGGNNYGYTF
TRBJ1-6	.	.	TRBV6-5	TGTGCCAGCAGTTACAATGGCAGGCGGGAATCACCCCTCCACTTT	CASSYNGRRESPLHF
TRBJ2-1	TRBD2	.	TRBV5-4	TGTGCCAGCAGCTCCTCCTCGGTCGGGACTAGCTACAATGAGCAGTTCTTC	CASSSSSVGTSYNEQFF
TRBJ2-7	TRBD2	.	TRBV19	TGTGCCAGTAGTATTGGGACTAGCGGGGGACAGTACGAGCAGTACTTC	CASSIGTSGGQYEQYF
TRBJ2-1	.	.	TRBV4-3	TGCGCCAGCAGCCAAGCGGCGGCGGGGAACAATGAGCAGTTCTTC	CASSQAAAGNNEQFF
TRBJ1-2	.	.	TRBV5-3	TGTGCCAGAAGCTGGAGGCTCCCCGACAGGCGAGCCTACACCTTC	CARSWRLPDRRAYTF
TRBJ2-7	TRBD1	.	TRBV19	TGTGCCAGTAGTCCCACAGGGGGGAACTACGAGCAGTACTTC	CASSPTGGNYEQYF
TRBJ1-5	.	.	TRBV3-1/TRBV3-2	TGTGCCAGCAGCCAATCCGCGGGACAGCCCCAGCATTTT	CASSQSAGQPQHF
TRBJ1-2	TRBD1	.	TRBV12-5	TGTGCTAGTGGTTGGACAGGCCCAGGGGGCTATGGCTACACCTTC	CASGWTGPGGYGYTF
TRBJ1-2	TRBD1	.	TRBV27	TGTGCCAGCAGTAGGACACAGGGGACGACTAACTATGGCTACACCTTC	CASSRTQGTTNYGYTF
TRBJ1-5	TRBD1	.	TRBV2	TGTGCCAGCAACTCAAACAGGGGCAGTCAGCCCCAGCATTTT	CASNSNRGSQPQHF
TRBJ2-3	.	.	TRBV14	TGTGCCAGCAGCCCTTCCCGGGATGCGCAGTATTTT	CASSPSRDAQYF
TRBJ1-6	.	.	TRBV19	TGTGCCAGCAAGGGCGGGGGTCAGCATTCACCCCTCCACTTT	CASKGGGQHSPLHF
TRBJ1-4	TRBD1	.	TRBV18	TGTGCCAGCTCAAGCTCTCAACAGGGGGCTGGTGAAAAACTGTTTTTT	CASSSSQQGAGEKLFF
TRBJ2-7	.	.	TRBV12-3/TRBV12-4	TGTGCCAGCAGTTTAGCCGGTTACGAGCAGTACTTC	CASSLAGYEQYF
TRBJ1-1	TRBD1	.	TRBV6-5	TGTGCCAGCAGCATGACAGGGCGGAACACTGAAGCTTTCTTT	CASSMTGRNTEAFF
TRBJ1-5	TRBD1	.	TRBV6-6	TGTGCCAGCAGTAAAACAGGGGGTGTCGGCAATCAGCCCCAGCATTTT	CASSKTGGVGNQPQHF
TRBJ1-2	.	.	TRBV19	TGTGCCAGTCGGGGGGTTGGTAACTATGGCTACACCTTC	CASRGVGNYGYTF
TRBJ1-3	TRBD1	.	TRBV7-2	TGTGCCAGCAGCTTATCCAACAGGGGGGGCCTCTCTGGAAACACCATATATTTT	CASSLSNRGGLSGNTIYF
TRBJ1-6	.	.	TRBV4-2	TGTGCCAGCAGCCAAGAAGGCCCCGGCGGGTCCCTCCACTTT	CASSQEGPGGSLHF
TRBJ1-3	.	.	TRBV3-1/TRBV3-2	TGTGCCAGTAGTAGCGTCGTCGGAAACACCATATATTTT	CASSSVVGNTIYF
TRBJ1-4	.	.	TRBV19	TGTGCCAGTACCAAATTAGGGGGAACCAATGAAAAACTGTTTTTT	CASTKLGGTNEKLFF
TRBJ1-1	TRBD1	.	TRBV6-5	TGTGCCAGCAGTTATTGGACAGGGGGCGGGGGCACTGAAGCTTTCTTT	CASSYWTGGGGTEAFF
TRBJ1-2	TRBD1	.	TRBV18	TGTGCCAGCTCACAAACGGGACAGGGCTATGGCTACACCTTC	CASSQTGQGYGYTF
TRBJ2-2	.	.	TRBV19	TGTGCCAGTGGCAAGAACACCGGGGAGCTGTTTTTT	CASGKNTGELFF
TRBJ2-1	TRBD2	.	TRBV3-1/TRBV3-2	TGTGCCAGCAGCCAAGATCATCGGACTAGCGGGAAGCAGTTCTTC	CASSQDHRTSGKQFF
TRBJ2-5	.	.	TRBV7-2	TGTGCCAGCAGCACAAGAGGTGCCGGGGGAAAAGAGACCCAGTACTTC	CASSTRGAGGKETQYF
TRBJ2-3	.	.	TRBV30	TGTGCCTGGCGACGGGAGAGCACAGATACGCAGTATTTT	CAWRRESTDTQYF
TRBJ2-5	TRBD2	.	TRBV7-9	TGTGCCAGCAGCTTGGGACTAGCGGGGGCGGGAGAGACCCAGTACTTC	CASSLGLAGAGETQYF
TRBJ1-1	.	.	TRBV7-2	TGTGCCAGCAGCTGGAGCGGGGAAGCTTTCTTT	CASSWSGEAFF
TRBJ2-3	TRBD2	.	TRBV5-7	TGTGCCAGCAGCTTAGCGGGGCCTACATCGGGATGCACAGATACGCAGTATTTT	CASSLAGPTSGCTDTQYF
TRBJ2-7	TRBD1	.	TRBV5-1	TGCGCCAGCAGCTTGGACGGACAGGGTCCCGAGCAGTACTTC	CASSLDGQGPEQYF
TRBJ1-1	TRBD1	few	TRBV6-2/TRBV6-3	TGTGCCAGCAGCAGACAGGGTCGGGAAGCTTTCTTT	CASSRQGREAFF
TRBJ1-1	.	few	TRBV20-1	TGCAGTGCTAGTAGGGGCAGCCAGAACACTGAAGCTTTCTTT	CSASRGSQNTEAFF
TRBJ1-6	.	.	TRBV19	TGTGCCAGTAGTATCATCCTGGGCAGGAACTATAATTCACCCCTCCACTTT	CASSIILGRNYNSPLHF